A selection of T cell receptor beta chains follows, all from one sample in a study of cytomegalovirus exposure and HLA in healthy donors. Using immunoSEQ multiplex PCR, the repertoire was profiled, and TCRdb retains in-frame clones only, with some absent. Among 68,000 or so clones listed, around 97% were seen once. The sample comprised PBMCs. The receptors come from a man aged 18-30 years in good health and CMV-seronegative. Both conserved end residues are part of each CDR3. A D gene is named only where the DNA matches it firmly. The size of a clone is reported for some rows only, either as once, few or many, or as a class for expanded clones.

>TRBD1|TRBJ2-5|NA|TRBV18
TGTGCCAGCTCCCTACAGGGACAGGGAAACCAAGAGACCCAGTACTTC
CASSLQGQGNQETQYF
>NA|TRBJ2-3|NA|TRBV2
TGTGCCAGCAGCGGGGTGAGCACAGATACGCAGTATTTT
CASSGVSTDTQYF
>NA|TRBJ1-3|NA|TRBV2
TGTGCCAGCAGATCAGCGGGGTCGGGCGGGGACACCATATATTTT
CASRSAGSGGDTIYF
>NA|TRBJ1-1|NA|TRBV27
TGTGCCAGCAGTTTAATCATGAACACTGAAGCTTTCTTT
CASSLIMNTEAFF
>NA|TRBJ2-7|NA|TRBV6-6
TGTGCCAGCAGTTTTCAAGACAGTTTCCACGAGCAGTACTTC
CASSFQDSFHEQYF
>NA|TRBJ1-2|NA|TRBV30
TGTGCCTGGAATTCCAACACCGCCATCTATGGCTACACCTTC
CAWNSNTAIYGYTF
>NA|TRBJ2-2|NA|TRBV6-5
TGTGCCAGCAGTTACGTCGGGGGAAGAACCGGGGAGCTGTTTTTT
CASSYVGGRTGELFF
>NA|TRBJ1-6|NA|TRBV6-1
TGTGCCAGCAGTGAAGTTCACCCTCAGGATTCACCCCTCCACTTT
CASSEVHPQDSPLHF
>NA|TRBJ1-3|NA|TRBV6-6
TGTGCCAGCAGCCGTCTAGAACTTGGTGGAAACACCATATATTTT
CASSRLELGGNTIYF
>NA|TRBJ1-5|NA|TRBV11-2
TGTGCCAGCAGCCGGACAAGCAATCAGCCCCAGCATTTT
CASSRTSNQPQHF
>TRBD2|TRBJ2-3|NA|TRBV5-1
TGCGCCAGCTCCTTTAGCGGGATTCGCACAGATACGCAGTATTTT
CASSFSGIRTDTQYF
>NA|TRBJ1-1|NA|TRBV27
TGTGCCAGCAGTTCCGGAGGATTCACTGAAGCTTTCTTT
CASSSGGFTEAFF
>NA|TRBJ1-1|NA|TRBV7-6
TGTGCCAGCAGCTTAGTAGGGGGTGAAGCTTTCTTT
CASSLVGGEAFF
>NA|TRBJ1-1|NA|TRBV6-5
TGTGCCAGCAGCCGCGGGGGGGACACTGAAGCTTTCTTT
CASSRGGDTEAFF
>NA|TRBJ1-5|NA|TRBV10-1
TGCGCCAGCAGTGAGGGCAGATTTCAGCCCCAGCATTTT
CASSEGRFQPQHF
>TRBD1|TRBJ2-2|NA|TRBV11-2
TGTGCCAGCAGCTTCTTCACAGGGGCGGGGGAGCTGTTTTTT
CASSFFTGAGELFF
>TRBD1|TRBJ1-3|NA|TRBV6-6
TGTGCCAGCATCCAGGGGGCAATCTCTGGAAACACCATATATTTT
CASIQGAISGNTIYF
>NA|TRBJ2-6|NA|TRBV6-1
TGTGCCAGCAGTGCCCGGGCTGGGGCCAACGTCCTGACTTTC
CASSARAGANVLTF
>TRBD1|TRBJ2-5|once|TRBV27
TGTGCCAGCAGGGATACAGGGGGCGACGAGACCCAGTACTTC
CASRDTGGDETQYF
>TRBD1|TRBJ1-5|NA|TRBV6-6
TGTGCCAGCAGTTACGGGGGACAGAACCCTAATCAGCCCCAGCATTTT
CASSYGGQNPNQPQHF
>NA|TRBJ1-1|once|TRBV6-5
TGTGCCAGCAGTCTCCGTGTTGTGGGCTACACTGAAGCTTTCTTT
CASSLRVVGYTEAFF
>NA|TRBJ1-4|once|TRBV4-1
TGCGCCAGCAGCCAAGGGGGCCAGGGAAGCGAAAAACTGTTTTTT
CASSQGGQGSEKLFF
>TRBD1|TRBJ2-7|NA|TRBV6-6
TGTGCCAGCAGCCCGATGGGACAGAGCTCCTACGAGCAGTACTTC
CASSPMGQSSYEQYF
>TRBD2|TRBJ2-7|NA|TRBV9
TGTGCCAGCAGCGCGGGACTAGCGGGAGCCTCCTACGAGCAGTACTTC
CASSAGLAGASYEQYF
>NA|TRBJ1-1|NA|TRBV6-6
TGTGCCAGCAGTTACTCGACAGGACCAGATAATGAAGCTTTCTTT
CASSYSTGPDNEAFF
>NA|TRBJ2-7|NA|TRBV4-2
TGTGCCAGCAGCCAAGAGGCAGGCACGTACGAGCAGTACTTC
CASSQEAGTYEQYF
>TRBD1|TRBJ1-5|NA|TRBV4-1
TGCGCCAGCAGCCCAGACAGGGGCTTTCAGCCCCAGCATTTT
CASSPDRGFQPQHF
>TRBD1|TRBJ1-2|NA|TRBV2
TGTGCCAGCAGTCGGGACAGAAACTATGGCTACACCTTC
CASSRDRNYGYTF
>NA|TRBJ1-2|once|TRBV7-9
TGTGCCAGCAGCTTAGGGTATGGACAGACAAGCTCGGAGGGCTACACCTTC
CASSLGYGQTSSEGYTF
>NA|TRBJ1-6|NA|TRBV18
TGTGCCAGCTCACCCTCTACCGGCTCCTATAATTCACCCCTCCACTTT
CASSPSTGSYNSPLHF
>NA|TRBJ1-1|NA|TRBV10-3
TGTGCCATCAGTGAAGTCGTAGGACAGAACACTGAAGCTTTCTTT
CAISEVVGQNTEAFF
>TRBD2|TRBJ2-1|NA|TRBV28
TGTGCCAGCAGTTTGCCCGGGACTATCTACAATGAGCAGTTCTTC
CASSLPGTIYNEQFF
>TRBD2|TRBJ2-7|NA|TRBV27
TGTGCCAGCAGTTTAGCGGGAGGGTCTTTCTACGAGCAGTACTTC
CASSLAGGSFYEQYF
>NA|TRBJ1-4|NA|TRBV11-3
TGTGCCAGCAGCTTAGCCCCCCGACAAAATGAAAAACTGTTTTTT
CASSLAPRQNEKLFF
>TRBD1|TRBJ2-6|once|TRBV14
TGTGCCAGCAGCCACCTCCCGGGACAGGGTTCTTCTGGGGCCAACGTCCTGACTTTC
CASSHLPGQGSSGANVLTF
>NA|TRBJ1-2|NA|TRBV19
TGTGCCAGTAGTCCCGCGGAGACAGCTGCTAACTATGGCTACACCTTC
CASSPAETAANYGYTF
>NA|TRBJ1-1|NA|TRBV14
TGTGCCAGCAGCCGAGGGAAAGTGAGGACTGAAGCTTTCTTT
CASSRGKVRTEAFF
>TRBD1|TRBJ1-6|NA|TRBV19
TGTGCCACTAAAGGGGGCGGGTCACCCCTCCACTTT
CATKGGGSPLHF
>NA|TRBJ1-5|NA|TRBV6-5
TGTGCCAGCAGATTAACCAGGGGCAATCAGCCCCAGCATTTT
CASRLTRGNQPQHF
>TRBD1|TRBJ1-1|NA|TRBV11-2
TGTGCCAGCAGCTTGGGGGACAGGGGTAACACTGAAGCTTTCTTT
CASSLGDRGNTEAFF
>NA|TRBJ1-1|once|TRBV6-6
TGTGCCAGCAGTAGACAGACAGTGGGGAACACTGAAGCTTTCTTT
CASSRQTVGNTEAFF
>TRBD2|TRBJ2-7|NA|TRBV5-5
TGTGCCAGCAGCTGGGGACTAGCGGGAGATTATGACGAGCAGTACTTC
CASSWGLAGDYDEQYF
>TRBD1|TRBJ1-4|NA|TRBV4-2
TGTGCCAGCAGCCAAGAGCGACAGGGGTATGAAAAACTGTTTTTT
CASSQERQGYEKLFF
>NA|TRBJ2-7|NA|TRBV10-1
TGCGCCAGCAGTGATGGGACTTCTCCCCGAGGGGCCTACGAGCAGTACTTC
CASSDGTSPRGAYEQYF
>NA|TRBJ1-1|NA|TRBV6-1
TGTGCCAGCAGTGTGGGCAGGGTGAGGATGAACACTGAAGCTTTCTTT
CASSVGRVRMNTEAFF
>NA|TRBJ2-1|NA|TRBV12-5
TGTGCTAGCGGGAGAGTAGATGAGCAGTTCTTC
CASGRVDEQFF
>TRBD1|TRBJ1-1|NA|TRBV6-4
TGTGCCAGCAGCCTCCGGGACAGGGGCTATCACACTGAAGCTTTCTTT
CASSLRDRGYHTEAFF
>NA|TRBJ2-3|NA|TRBV6-4
TGTGCCAGCAGTGAGGCGGGAACAGATACGCAGTATTTT
CASSEAGTDTQYF
>NA|TRBJ2-5|NA|TRBV9
TGTGCCAGCAGCGGATCCCCTCAGAGCGGACTTATGTACTTC
CASSGSPQSGLMYF